The clone carrying this T cell receptor beta chain was seen more than once but under ten times. Its antigen is not identified. In TCRdb, the 5' RACE reads were re-called with MiXCR into one record per CDR3 protein. The repertoire holds roughly 450,000 distinct CDR3 sequences, with roughly 18% as singletons. The data were taken from a study of T-cell memory formation after mild COVID-19. Study details: The TCR clusters were mostly specific to one donor.

Germline assignment: CDR1 SGHKS and CDR2 YYEKEE (reference sequence). V dropped 0 bases and J dropped 1 base, with 8 bases sitting between them. This CDR3 region has 15 residues. Points from the study as a whole: Several responding clones turned up in pre-infection memory, indicating that cross-reactive memory may have taken part. Later expanders leaned CD4+, whereas day 15 to 85 contracting clones were balanced CD4/CD8.

The source material was PBMCs or a T cell subset sorted from them (not recorded which). The V gene is TRBV5-5, the J gene TRBJ1-5; D remains unclear. This clonotype originated in a man aged 18 to 29 who had mild COVID-19 (a few samples of this study predate the infection). Cell type and time point are not known. The CDR3 DNA reads as TGTGCCAGCAGCTTGGCGGGCTGGAGCAATCAGCCCCAGCATTTT. This translates into CASSLAGWSNQPQHF.